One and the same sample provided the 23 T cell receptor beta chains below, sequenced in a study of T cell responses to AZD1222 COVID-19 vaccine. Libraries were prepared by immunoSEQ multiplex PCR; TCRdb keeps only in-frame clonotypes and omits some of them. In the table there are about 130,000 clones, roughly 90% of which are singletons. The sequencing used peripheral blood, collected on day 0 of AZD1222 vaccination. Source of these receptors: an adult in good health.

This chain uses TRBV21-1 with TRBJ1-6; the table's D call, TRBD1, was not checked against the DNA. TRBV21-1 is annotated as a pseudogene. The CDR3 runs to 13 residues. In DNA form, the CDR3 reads TGTGCCCGGGCCGGGCAGGGGGGTTCACCCCTCCACTTT. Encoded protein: CARAGQGGSPLHF.

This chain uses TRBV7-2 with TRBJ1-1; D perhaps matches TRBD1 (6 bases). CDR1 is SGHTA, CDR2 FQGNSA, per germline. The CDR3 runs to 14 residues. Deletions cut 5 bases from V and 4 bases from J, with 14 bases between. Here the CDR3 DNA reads TGTGCCAGCAGCCGGGACACTGCCATCACTGAAGCTTTCTTT. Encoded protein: CASSRDTAITEAFF.

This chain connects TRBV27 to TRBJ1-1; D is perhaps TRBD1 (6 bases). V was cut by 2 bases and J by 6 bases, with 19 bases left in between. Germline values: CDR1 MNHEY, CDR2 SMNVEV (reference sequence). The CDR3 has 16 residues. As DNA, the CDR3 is TGTGCCAGCAGTTTACAAGACAGGAGGCTTGGGGCTGAAGCTTTCTTT. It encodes CASSLQDRRLGAEAFF.

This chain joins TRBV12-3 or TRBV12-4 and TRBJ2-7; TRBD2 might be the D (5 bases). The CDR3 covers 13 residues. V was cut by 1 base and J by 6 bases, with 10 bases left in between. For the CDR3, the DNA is TGTGCCAGCAGTTTAGGTCTAGCTGGCGAGCAGTACTTC. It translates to CASSLGLAGEQYF.

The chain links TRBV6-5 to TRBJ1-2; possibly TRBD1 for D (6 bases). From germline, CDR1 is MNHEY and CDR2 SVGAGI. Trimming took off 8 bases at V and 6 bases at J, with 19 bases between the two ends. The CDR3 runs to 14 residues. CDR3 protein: CASGRGTNQDGYTF. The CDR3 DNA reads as TGTGCCAGCGGGAGGGGGACAAATCAGGATGGCTACACCTTC.

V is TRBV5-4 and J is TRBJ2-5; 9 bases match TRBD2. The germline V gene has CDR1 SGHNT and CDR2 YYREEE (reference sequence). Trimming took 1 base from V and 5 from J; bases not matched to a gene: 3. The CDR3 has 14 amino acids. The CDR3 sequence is CASSLRGGAETQYF. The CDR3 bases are TGTGCCAGCAGCTTGCGCGGGGGGGCTGAGACCCAGTACTTC. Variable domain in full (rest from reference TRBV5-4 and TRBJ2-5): ETGVTQSPTHLIKTRGQQVTLRCSSQSGHNTVSWYQQALGQGPQFIFQYYREEENGRGNFPPRFSGLQFPNYSSELNVNALELDDSALYLCASSLRGGAETQYFGPGTRLLVL.

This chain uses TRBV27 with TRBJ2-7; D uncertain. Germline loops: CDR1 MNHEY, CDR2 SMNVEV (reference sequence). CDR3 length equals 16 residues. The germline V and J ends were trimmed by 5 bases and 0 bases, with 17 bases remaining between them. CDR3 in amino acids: CASSPDLGSVSYEQYF. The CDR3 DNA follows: TGTGCCAGCAGTCCTGACCTGGGCAGCGTCTCCTACGAGCAGTACTTC.

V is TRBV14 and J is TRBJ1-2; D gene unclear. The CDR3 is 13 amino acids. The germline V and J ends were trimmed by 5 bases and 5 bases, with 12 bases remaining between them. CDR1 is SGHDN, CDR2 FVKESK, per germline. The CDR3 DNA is TGTGCCAGCAGCAGGTCCCGACTGTATGGCTACACCTTC. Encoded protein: CASSRSRLYGYTF.

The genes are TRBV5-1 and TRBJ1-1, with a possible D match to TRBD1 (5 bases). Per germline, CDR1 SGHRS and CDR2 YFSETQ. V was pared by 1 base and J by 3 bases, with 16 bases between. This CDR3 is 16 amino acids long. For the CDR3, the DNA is TGCGCCAGCAGCTTGATCCGGGGACGGGGGGACACTGAAGCTTTCTTT. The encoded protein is CASSLIRGRGDTEAFF.

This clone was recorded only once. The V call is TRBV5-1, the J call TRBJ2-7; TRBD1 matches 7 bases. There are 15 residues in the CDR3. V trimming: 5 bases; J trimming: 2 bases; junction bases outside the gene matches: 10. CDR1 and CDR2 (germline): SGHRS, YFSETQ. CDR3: CASRPRDSLTYEQYF. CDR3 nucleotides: TGCGCCAGCAGACCCCGGGACAGCCTAACCTACGAGCAGTACTTC.

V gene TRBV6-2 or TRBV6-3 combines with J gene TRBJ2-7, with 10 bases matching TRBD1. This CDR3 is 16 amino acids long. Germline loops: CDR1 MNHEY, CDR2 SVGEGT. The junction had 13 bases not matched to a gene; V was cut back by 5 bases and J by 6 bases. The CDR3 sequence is CASSRGQGVSQGEQYF. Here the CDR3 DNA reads TGTGCCAGCAGTCGAGGACAGGGGGTTTCTCAAGGCGAGCAGTACTTC.

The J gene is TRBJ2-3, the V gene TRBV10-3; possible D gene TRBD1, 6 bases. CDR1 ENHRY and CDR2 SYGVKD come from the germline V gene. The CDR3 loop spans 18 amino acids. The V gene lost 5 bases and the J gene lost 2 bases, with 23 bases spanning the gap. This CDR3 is CAISSMTGDKLFTDTQYF. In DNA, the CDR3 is TGTGCCATCAGTTCGATGACAGGAGATAAACTCTTCACAGATACGCAGTATTTT.

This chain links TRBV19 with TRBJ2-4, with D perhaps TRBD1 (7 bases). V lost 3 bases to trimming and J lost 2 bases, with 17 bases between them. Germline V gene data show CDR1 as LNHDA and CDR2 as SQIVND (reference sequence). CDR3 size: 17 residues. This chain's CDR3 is CASSIRGQGGTKNIQYF. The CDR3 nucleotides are TGTGCCAGTAGTATTAGGGGGCAGGGGGGAACCAAAAACATTCAGTACTTC.

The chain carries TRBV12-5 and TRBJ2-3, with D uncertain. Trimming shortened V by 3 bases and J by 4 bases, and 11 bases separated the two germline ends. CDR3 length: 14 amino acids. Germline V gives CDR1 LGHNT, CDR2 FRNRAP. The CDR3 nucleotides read TGTGCTAGTGGTTTAAGTGGGTCGGCAGATACGCAGTATTTT. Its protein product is CASGLSGSADTQYF.

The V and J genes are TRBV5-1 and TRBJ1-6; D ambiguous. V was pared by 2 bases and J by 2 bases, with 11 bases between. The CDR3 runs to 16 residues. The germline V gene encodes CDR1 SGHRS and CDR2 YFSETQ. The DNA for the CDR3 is TGCGCCAGCAGCTTTGGGGATAATACCTATAATTCACCCCTCCACTTT. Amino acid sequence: CASSFGDNTYNSPLHF. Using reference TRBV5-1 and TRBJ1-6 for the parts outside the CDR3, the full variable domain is KAGVTQTPRYLIKTRGQQVTLSCSPISGHRSVSWYQQTPGQGLQFLFEYFSETQRNKGNFPGRFSGRQFSNSRSEMNVSTLELGDSALYLCASSFGDNTYNSPLHFGNGTRLTVT.

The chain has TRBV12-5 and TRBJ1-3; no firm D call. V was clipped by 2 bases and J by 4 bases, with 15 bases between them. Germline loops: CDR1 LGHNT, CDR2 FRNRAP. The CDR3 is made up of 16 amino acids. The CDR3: CASGLIGNDEGNTIYF. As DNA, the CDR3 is TGTGCTAGTGGTTTGATCGGAAACGACGAGGGAAACACCATATATTTT.

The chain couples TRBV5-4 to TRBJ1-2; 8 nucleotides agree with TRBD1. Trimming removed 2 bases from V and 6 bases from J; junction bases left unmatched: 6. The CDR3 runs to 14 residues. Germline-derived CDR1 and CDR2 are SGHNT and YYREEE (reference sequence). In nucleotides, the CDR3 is TGTGCCAGCAGCTTACCCGACAGGGGCCATGGCTACACCTTC. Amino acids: CASSLPDRGHGYTF.

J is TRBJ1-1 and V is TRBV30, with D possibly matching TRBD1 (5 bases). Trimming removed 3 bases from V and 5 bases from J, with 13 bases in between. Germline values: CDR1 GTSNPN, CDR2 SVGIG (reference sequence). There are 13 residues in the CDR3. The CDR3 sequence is CAWSGGGKTEAFF. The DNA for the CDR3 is TGTGCCTGGAGCGGCGGGGGGAAAACTGAAGCTTTCTTT.

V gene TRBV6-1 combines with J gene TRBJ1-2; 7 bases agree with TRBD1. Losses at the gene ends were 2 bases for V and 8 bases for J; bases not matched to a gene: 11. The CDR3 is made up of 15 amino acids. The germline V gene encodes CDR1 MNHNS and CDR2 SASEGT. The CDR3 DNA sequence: TGTGCCAGCAGTGAAACAGGGGCCCTCTTGACAGGCTACACCTTC. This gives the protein CASSETGALLTGYTF.

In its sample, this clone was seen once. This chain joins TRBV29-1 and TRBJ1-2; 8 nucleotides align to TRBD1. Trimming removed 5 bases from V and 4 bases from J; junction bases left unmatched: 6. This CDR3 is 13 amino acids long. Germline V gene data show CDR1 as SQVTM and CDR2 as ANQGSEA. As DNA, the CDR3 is TGCAGCGTTTCTGGGACAGGTGCCTATGGCTACACCTTC. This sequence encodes CSVSGTGAYGYTF.

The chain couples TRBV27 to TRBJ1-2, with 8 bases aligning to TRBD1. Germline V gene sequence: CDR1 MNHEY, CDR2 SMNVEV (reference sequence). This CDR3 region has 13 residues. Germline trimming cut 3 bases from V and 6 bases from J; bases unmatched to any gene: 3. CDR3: CASSFVRGHGYTF. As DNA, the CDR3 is TGTGCCAGCAGTTTCGTCAGGGGGCATGGCTACACCTTC.

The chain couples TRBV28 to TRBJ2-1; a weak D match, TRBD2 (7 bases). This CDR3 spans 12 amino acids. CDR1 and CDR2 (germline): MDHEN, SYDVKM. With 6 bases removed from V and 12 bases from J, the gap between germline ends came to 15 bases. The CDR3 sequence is CASSLKAGAQFF. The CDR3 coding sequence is TGTGCCAGCAGCCTAAAGGCGGGGGCGCAGTTCTTC.

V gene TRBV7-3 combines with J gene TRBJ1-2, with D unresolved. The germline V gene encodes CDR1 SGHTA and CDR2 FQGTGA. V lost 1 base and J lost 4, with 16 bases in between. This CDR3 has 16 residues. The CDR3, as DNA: TGTGCCAGCAGCTTAAGAGAAGGAGACACGAGCTATGGCTACACCTTC. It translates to CASSLREGDTSYGYTF.